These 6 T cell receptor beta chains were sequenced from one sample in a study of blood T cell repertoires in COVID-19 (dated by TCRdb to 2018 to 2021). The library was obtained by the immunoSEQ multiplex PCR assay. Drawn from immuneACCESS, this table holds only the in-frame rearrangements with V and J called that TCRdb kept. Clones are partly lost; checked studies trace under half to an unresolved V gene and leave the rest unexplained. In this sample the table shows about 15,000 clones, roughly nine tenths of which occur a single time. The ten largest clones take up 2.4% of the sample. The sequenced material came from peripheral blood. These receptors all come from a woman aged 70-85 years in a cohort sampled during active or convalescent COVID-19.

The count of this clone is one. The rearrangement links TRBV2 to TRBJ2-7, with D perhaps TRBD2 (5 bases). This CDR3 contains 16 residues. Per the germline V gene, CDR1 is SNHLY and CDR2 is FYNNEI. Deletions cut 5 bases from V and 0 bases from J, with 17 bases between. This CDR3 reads CASSKDMSAGSYEQYF. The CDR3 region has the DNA TGTGCCAGCAGTAAAGATATGTCGGCGGGCTCCTACGAGCAGTACTTC.

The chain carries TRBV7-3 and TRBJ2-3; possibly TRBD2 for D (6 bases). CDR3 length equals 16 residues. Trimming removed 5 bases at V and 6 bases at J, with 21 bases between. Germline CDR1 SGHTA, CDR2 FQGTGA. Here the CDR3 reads CASSPGVARASDTQYF. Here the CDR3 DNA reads TGTGCCAGCAGCCCGGGGGTAGCGCGGGCCTCGGATACGCAGTATTTT.

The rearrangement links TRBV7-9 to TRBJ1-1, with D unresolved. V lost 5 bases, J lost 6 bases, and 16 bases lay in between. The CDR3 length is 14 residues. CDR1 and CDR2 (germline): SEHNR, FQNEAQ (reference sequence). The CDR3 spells CASSQYSVGAEAFF. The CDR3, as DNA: TGTGCCAGCAGCCAATATTCAGTCGGGGCTGAAGCTTTCTTT.

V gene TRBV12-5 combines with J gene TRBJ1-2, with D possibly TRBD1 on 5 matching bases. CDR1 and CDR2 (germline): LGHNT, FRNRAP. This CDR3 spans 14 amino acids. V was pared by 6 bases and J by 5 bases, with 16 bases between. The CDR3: CASGPPGVPYGYTF. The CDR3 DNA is TGTGCTAGTGGCCCCCCGGGGGTTCCATATGGCTACACCTTC.

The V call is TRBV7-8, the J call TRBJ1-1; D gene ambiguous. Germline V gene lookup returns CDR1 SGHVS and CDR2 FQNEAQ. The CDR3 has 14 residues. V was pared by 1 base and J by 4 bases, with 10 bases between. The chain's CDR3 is CASSLVGALTEAFF. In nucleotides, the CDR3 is TGTGCCAGCAGCTTAGTCGGTGCCCTCACTGAAGCTTTCTTT.

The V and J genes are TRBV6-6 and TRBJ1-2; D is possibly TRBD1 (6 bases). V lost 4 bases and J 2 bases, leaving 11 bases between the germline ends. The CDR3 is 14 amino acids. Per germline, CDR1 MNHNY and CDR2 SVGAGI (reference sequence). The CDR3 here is CASSSRGFNYGYTF. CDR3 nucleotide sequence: TGTGCCAGCAGTTCAAGGGGGTTCAACTATGGCTACACCTTC.